This T cell receptor beta chain is from a study of T cells in Graves' hyperthyroidism and ophthalmopathy. RNA transcripts were the template for amplifying TCR beta CDR3 regions. HTBI primers were the set used in a first-round RT-PCR of the TCR CDR3. Via MiXCR, TCRdb re-called the multiplex PCR reads, giving one row per CDR3 protein. The sample gives about 300,000 distinct CDR3 sequences, approximately 19% of which show up once; about 40% is in the top ten. This clonotype showed up many times. Deletions cut 2 bases from V and 3 bases from J, with 10 bases between. The germline V gene has CDR1 KGHSH and CDR2 LQKENI. The CDR3 runs to 14 residues.

The chain employs TRBV18 and TRBJ1-1, with D tentatively TRBD1 (5 bases). The specimen sequenced was blood. The sequence came from a man in his fifties or sixties with Graves' ophthalmopathy. The CDR3 loop reads CASSPGAPDTEAFF. The CDR3 coding sequence is TGTGCCAGCTCACCAGGGGCCCCGGACACTGAAGCTTTCTTT.